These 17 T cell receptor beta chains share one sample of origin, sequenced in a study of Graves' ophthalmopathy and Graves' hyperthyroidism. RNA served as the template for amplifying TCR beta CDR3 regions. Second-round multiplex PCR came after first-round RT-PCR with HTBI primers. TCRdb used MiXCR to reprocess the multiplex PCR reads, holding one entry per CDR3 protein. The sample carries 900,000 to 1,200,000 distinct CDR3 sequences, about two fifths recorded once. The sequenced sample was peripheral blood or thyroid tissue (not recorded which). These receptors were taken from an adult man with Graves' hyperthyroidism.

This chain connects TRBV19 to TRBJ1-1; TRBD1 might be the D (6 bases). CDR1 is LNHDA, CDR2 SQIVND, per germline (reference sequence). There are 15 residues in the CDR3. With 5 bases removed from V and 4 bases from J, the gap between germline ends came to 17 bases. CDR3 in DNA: TGTGCCAGTAGTGGACTGGCAGGGGAGAGCACTGAAGCTTTCTTT. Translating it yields CASSGLAGESTEAFF. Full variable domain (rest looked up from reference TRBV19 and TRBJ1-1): DGGITQSPKYLFRKEGQNVTLSCEQNLNHDAMYWYRQDPGQGLRLIYYSQIVNDFQKGDIAEGYSVSREKKESFPLTVTSAQKNPTAFYLCASSGLAGESTEAFFGQGTRLTVV.

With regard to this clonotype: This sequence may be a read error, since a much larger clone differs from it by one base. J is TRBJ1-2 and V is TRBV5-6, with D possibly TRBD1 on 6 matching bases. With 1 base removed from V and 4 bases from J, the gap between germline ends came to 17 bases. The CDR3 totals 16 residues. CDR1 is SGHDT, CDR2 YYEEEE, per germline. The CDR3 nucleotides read TGTGCCAGCAGCTTGTCCCGGACAGCCTTGGGCTATGGCTACACCTTC. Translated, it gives CASSLSRTALGYGYTF. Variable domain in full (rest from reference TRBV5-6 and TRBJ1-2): DAGVTQSPTHLIKTRGQQVTLRCSPKSGHDTVSWYQQALGQGPQFIFQYYEEEERQRGNFPDRFSGHQFPNYSSELNVNALLLGDSALYLCASSLSRTALGYGYTFGSGTRLTVV.

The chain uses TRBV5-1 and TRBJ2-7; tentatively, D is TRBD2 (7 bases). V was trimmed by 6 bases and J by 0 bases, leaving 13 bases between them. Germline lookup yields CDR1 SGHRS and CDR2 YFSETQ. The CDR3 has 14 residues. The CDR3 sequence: CASKGGGLSYEQYF. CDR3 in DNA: TGCGCCAGCAAAGGGGGGGGCCTCTCCTACGAGCAGTACTTC.

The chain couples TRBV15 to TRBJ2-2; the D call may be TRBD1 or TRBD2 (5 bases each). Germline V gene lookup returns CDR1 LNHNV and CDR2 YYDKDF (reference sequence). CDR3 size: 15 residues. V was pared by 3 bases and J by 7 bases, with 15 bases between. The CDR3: CATSSGREYVGELFF. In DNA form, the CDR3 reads TGTGCCACCAGCAGTGGCAGGGAGTATGTCGGGGAGCTGTTTTTT.

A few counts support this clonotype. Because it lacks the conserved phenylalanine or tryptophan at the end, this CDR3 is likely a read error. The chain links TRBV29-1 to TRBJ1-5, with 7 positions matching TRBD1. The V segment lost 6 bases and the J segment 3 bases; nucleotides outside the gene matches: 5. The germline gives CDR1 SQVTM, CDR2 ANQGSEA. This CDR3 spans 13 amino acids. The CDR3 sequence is CSVLGTDNQPQHS. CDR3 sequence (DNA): TGCAGCGTCCTCGGGACAGACAATCAGCCCCAGCATTCA.

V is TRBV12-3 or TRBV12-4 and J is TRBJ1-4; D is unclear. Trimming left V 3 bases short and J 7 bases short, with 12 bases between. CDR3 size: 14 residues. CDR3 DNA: TGTGCCAGCAGTTTTTGGGGTGAATTTGAAAAACTGTTTTTT. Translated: CASSFWGEFEKLFF.

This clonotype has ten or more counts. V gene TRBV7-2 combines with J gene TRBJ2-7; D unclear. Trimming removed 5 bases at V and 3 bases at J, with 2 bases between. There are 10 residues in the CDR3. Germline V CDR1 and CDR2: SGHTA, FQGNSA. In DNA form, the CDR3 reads TGTGCCAGCAGCGGCTACGAGCAGTACTTC. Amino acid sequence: CASSGYEQYF.

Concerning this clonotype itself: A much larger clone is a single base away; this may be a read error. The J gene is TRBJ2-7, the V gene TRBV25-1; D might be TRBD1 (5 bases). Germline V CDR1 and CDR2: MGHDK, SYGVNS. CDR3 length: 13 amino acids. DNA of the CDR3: TGTGCCAGCAGTGAATTCCAGGGTTACGGGCAGTACTTC. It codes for CASSEFQGYGQYF.

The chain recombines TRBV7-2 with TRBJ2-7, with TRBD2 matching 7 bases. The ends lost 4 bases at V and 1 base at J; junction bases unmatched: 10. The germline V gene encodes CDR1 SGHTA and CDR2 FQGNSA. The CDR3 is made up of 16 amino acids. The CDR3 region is CASSSWGREGSYEQYF. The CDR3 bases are TGTGCCAGCAGCTCATGGGGGAGGGAAGGATCCTACGAGCAGTACTTC.

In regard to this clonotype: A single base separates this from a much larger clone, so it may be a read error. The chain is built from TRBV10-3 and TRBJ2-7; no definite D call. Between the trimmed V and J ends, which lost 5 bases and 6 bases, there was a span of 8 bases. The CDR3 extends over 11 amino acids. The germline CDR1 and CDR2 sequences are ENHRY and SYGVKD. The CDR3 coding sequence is TGTGCCATCAGTTATGGCGTCGAGCAGTACTTC. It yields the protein CAISYGVEQYF.

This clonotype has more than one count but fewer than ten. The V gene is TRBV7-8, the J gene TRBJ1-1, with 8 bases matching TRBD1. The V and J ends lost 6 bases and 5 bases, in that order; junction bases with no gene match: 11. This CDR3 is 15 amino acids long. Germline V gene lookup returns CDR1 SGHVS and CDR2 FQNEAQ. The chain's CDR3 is CASRLGQGARTEAFF. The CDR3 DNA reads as TGTGCCAGCAGGCTCGGGCAGGGGGCGCGTACTGAAGCTTTCTTT.

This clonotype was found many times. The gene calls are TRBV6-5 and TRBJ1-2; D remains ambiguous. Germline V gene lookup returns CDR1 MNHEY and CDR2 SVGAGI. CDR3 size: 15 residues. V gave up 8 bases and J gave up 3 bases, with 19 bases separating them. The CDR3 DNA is TGTGCCAGCGGGTTAAACCAGGTTTCTTACTATGGCTACACCTTC. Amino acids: CASGLNQVSYYGYTF.

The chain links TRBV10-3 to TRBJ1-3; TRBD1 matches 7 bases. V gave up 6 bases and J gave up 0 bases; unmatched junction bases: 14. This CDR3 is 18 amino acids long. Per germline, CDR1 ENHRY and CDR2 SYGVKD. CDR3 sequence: CAIREHGTDASSGNTIYF. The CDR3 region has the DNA TGTGCCATCAGGGAACACGGGACAGATGCGTCCTCTGGAAACACCATATATTTT.

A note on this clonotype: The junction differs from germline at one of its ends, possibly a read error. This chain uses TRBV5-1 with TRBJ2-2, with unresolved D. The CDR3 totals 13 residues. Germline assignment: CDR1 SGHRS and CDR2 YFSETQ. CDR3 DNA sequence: TGCACCAGCAGTGGGGATCGGACCGGGGAGCTGTTTTTT. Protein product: CTSSGDRTGELFF.

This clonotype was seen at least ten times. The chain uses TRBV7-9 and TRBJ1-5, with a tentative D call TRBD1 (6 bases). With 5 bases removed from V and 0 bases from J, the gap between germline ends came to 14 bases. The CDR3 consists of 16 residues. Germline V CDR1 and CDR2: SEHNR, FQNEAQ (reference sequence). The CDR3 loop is CASSLFLGGSNQPQHF. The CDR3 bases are TGTGCCAGCAGCCTCTTCCTAGGGGGTAGCAATCAGCCCCAGCATTTT.

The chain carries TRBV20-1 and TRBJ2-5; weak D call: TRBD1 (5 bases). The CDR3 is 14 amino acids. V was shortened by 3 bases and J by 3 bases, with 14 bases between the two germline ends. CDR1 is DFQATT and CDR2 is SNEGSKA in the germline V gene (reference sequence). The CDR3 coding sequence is TGCAGTGCTAGCGACAGTCTAATTAAAGAGACCCAGTACTTC. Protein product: CSASDSLIKETQYF.

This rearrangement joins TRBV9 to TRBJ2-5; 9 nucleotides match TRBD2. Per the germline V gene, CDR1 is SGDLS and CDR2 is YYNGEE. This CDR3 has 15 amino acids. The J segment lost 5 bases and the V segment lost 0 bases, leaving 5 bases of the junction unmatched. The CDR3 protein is CASSVGSGSEETQYF. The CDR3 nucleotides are TGTGCCAGCAGCGTAGGTAGCGGGAGTGAGGAGACCCAGTACTTC.